Each of the 21 T cell receptor beta chains below was sequenced from the same sample in a study of shared clonotypes between healthy human individuals (dated by TCRdb to 2018 to 2021). The library was built by means of the immunoSEQ multiplex PCR assay. In TCRdb, the immuneACCESS table is reduced to in-frame sequences with V and J assigned. These tables do not hold every clone; where another copy was compared, an unresolved V gene accounts for under half, and the others remain unexplained. This sample gives around 180,000 clones in total; roughly 93% of them show up just once. The ten largest clones take up 0.067% of the sample. The source material was naive CD4+ T cells sorted from blood. The cell subset or site label, as the study defines it: CD45RA+ positively selected. The receptor source for this set is a woman in her thirties in good health.

This clone was counted a single time. J is TRBJ2-5 and V is TRBV5-6; D uncertain. The CDR3 loop spans 13 amino acids. V lost 8 bases to trimming and J lost 5 bases, with 16 bases between them. CDR1 is SGHDT, CDR2 YYEEEE, per germline. CDR3 sequence: CASSVWHGETQYF. CDR3 nucleotides: TGTGCCAGTTCGGTCTGGCACGGGGAGACCCAGTACTTC.

The chain has TRBV11-1 and TRBJ1-1; no clear D. Trimming pared 7 bases from V and 1 base from J, leaving 13 bases between. CDR1 is SGHAT, CDR2 FQDESV, per germline (reference sequence). CDR3 size: 14 residues. The CDR3 region has the DNA TGTGCCAGCACCTACGCCGGAAAGAACACTGAAGCTTTCTTT. Its translation is CASTYAGKNTEAFF.

This rearrangement joins TRBV7-9 to TRBJ1-2; 8 bases fit TRBD1. V was clipped by 3 bases and J by 6 bases; unmatched bases: 3. CDR1 is SEHNR and CDR2 is FQNEAQ in the germline V gene (reference sequence). The CDR3 spans 13 residues. CDR3 sequence: CASSLGTGHGYTF. CDR3 nucleotide sequence: TGTGCCAGCAGCTTGGGGACAGGTCATGGCTACACCTTC.

The chain recombines TRBV5-7 with TRBJ2-6; unclear D gene. TRBV5-7 is noted as an ORF with a role that remains uncertain. This CDR3 region has 18 residues. V was trimmed by 7 bases and J by 5 bases, leaving 25 bases between them. The CDR3 loop reads CASLCFHSTQSRANVLTF. CDR3 nucleotides: TGTGCCAGCTTATGTTTTCATTCCACACAAAGTCGGGCCAACGTCCTGACTTTC.

The CDR3, as DNA: TGTGCCAGCAGACCCCCGACTAGCGGGTACTACGAGCAGTACTTC. Translated: CASRPPTSGYYEQYF. This sequence joins TRBV28 and TRBJ2-7; 10 positions match TRBD2. With V trimmed by 6 bases and J by 3 bases, 8 bases remained unmatched. The CDR3 sequence is 15 residues long. Germline V gene data show CDR1 as MDHEN and CDR2 as SYDVKM.

Here the CDR3 reads CASSLTGEGGTEAFF. The CDR3 region has the DNA TGCGCCAGCAGCTTGACTGGCGAGGGTGGCACTGAAGCTTTCTTT. V and J are TRBV5-1 and TRBJ1-1; D gene uncertain. CDR1 is SGHRS, CDR2 YFSETQ, per germline. The CDR3 is made up of 15 amino acids. The V and J ends lost 1 base and 4 bases respectively, with 14 bases between them. The full variable domain, completed using reference TRBV5-1 and TRBJ1-1, is KAGVTQTPRYLIKTRGQQVTLSCSPISGHRSVSWYQQTPGQGLQFLFEYFSETQRNKGNFPGRFSGRQFSNSRSEMNVSTLELGDSALYLCASSLTGEGGTEAFFGQGTRLTVV.

J is TRBJ2-1 and V is TRBV6-1, with no clear D. This CDR3 contains 14 residues. Germline-derived CDR1 and CDR2 are MNHNS and SASEGT. V was cut by 7 bases and J by 1 base, with 11 bases left in between. CDR3 residues: CASTLPGSYNEQFF. CDR3 DNA sequence: TGTGCCAGCACCTTACCGGGTTCCTACAATGAGCAGTTCTTC.

The V call is TRBV18, the J call TRBJ2-7; D remains unclear. This CDR3 contains 12 residues. The germline V gene has CDR1 KGHSH and CDR2 LQKENI. Trimming shortened V by 3 bases and J by 7 bases, and 10 bases separated the two germline ends. Here the CDR3 DNA reads TGTGCCAGCTCACCGGTGGGGTCGGAGCAGTACTTC. Its protein product is CASSPVGSEQYF.

J is TRBJ2-7 and V is TRBV19, with 12 nucleotides matching TRBD1. Germline lookup yields CDR1 LNHDA and CDR2 SQIVND (reference sequence). Trimming removed 6 bases from V and 7 bases from J; junction bases left unmatched: 16. The CDR3 is made up of 17 amino acids. CDR3 nucleotides: TGTGCCAGTAGCCGGATGGGACAGGGGGCTCTTTCAGGAGAGCAGTACTTC. This codes for CASSRMGQGALSGEQYF.

The chain uses TRBV18 and TRBJ1-3, with 7 bases that match TRBD1. CDR1 KGHSH and CDR2 LQKENI come from the germline V gene. The CDR3 has 17 residues. The J segment lost 4 bases and the V segment lost 3 bases, leaving 12 bases of the junction unmatched. The CDR3 reads CASSPRKSDRIGNTIYF. In DNA, the CDR3 is TGTGCCAGCTCACCCCGAAAATCGGACAGGATCGGAAACACCATATATTTT.

This clone was seen once. This sample also contains other DNA sequences that code for the same CDR3. The rearrangement joins TRBV2 to TRBJ1-5, with TRBD1 matching over 10 bases. Germline V gene lookup returns CDR1 SNHLY and CDR2 FYNNEI. The length of the CDR3 is 14 residues. The V segment lost 6 bases and the J segment 3 bases; nucleotides outside the gene matches: 2. The chain's CDR3 is CASSGTGDNQPQHF. As DNA, the CDR3 is TGTGCCAGCAGCGGGACAGGGGACAATCAGCCCCAGCATTTT.

The genes are TRBV28 and TRBJ2-6, with a tentative D call TRBD1 (6 bases). V lost 5 bases, J lost 2 bases, and 22 bases lay in between. Germline assignment: CDR1 MDHEN and CDR2 SYDVKM. The CDR3 extends over 19 amino acids. The CDR3 DNA is TGTGCCAGCAGTCTGCCCTCCGCTACAGGGCTAGCTGGGGCCAACGTCCTGACTTTC. It specifies CASSLPSATGLAGANVLTF.

J is TRBJ2-2 and V is TRBV7-3; TRBD1 matches 7 bases. The length of the CDR3 is 15 residues. Germline lookup yields CDR1 SGHTA and CDR2 FQGTGA. Trimming cost V 0 bases and J 5 bases; bases outside gene matches: 3. CDR3 residues: CASSLTGTDTGELFF. DNA for the CDR3: TGTGCCAGCAGCTTAACCGGGACAGATACCGGGGAGCTGTTTTTT.

The chain links TRBV5-4 to TRBJ2-1; 10 positions agree with TRBD2. CDR1 and CDR2 (germline): SGHNT, YYREEE (reference sequence). V lost 6 bases to trimming and J lost 5 bases; unmatched junction nucleotides: 11. This CDR3 contains 16 residues. CDR3 in DNA: TGTGCCAGCACCCCCCGTGGGCTAGCGGGAGACAATGAGCAGTTCTTC. It is translated as CASTPRGLAGDNEQFF.

This clone was recorded only once. The same CDR3 is also encoded by other DNA sequences in this sample. The V call is TRBV5-4, the J call TRBJ2-5; D is undetermined. V shed 0 bases and J shed 5 bases, with 8 bases lying between them. Germline loops: CDR1 SGHNT, CDR2 YYREEE (reference sequence). The CDR3 runs to 13 residues. In nucleotides, the CDR3 is TGTGCCAGCAGCTTGGCGGGTGGGGAGACCCAGTACTTC. Translation: CASSLAGGETQYF.

The chain combines TRBV7-2 with TRBJ1-1; D is undetermined. Germline-derived CDR1 and CDR2 are SGHTA and FQGNSA. V lost 8 bases and J 5 bases, leaving 9 bases between the germline ends. CDR3 length: 11 amino acids. The CDR3 DNA reads TGTGCCAGCGACCGTATGACTGAAGCTTTCTTT. It yields the protein CASDRMTEAFF.

CDR3 coding DNA: TGTGCCAGCAGTTACTCGGCGTATCCAAGCTCCTACGAGCAGTACTTC. Protein: CASSYSAYPSSYEQYF. The chain links TRBV6-5 to TRBJ2-7; D ambiguous. The germline V gene has CDR1 MNHEY and CDR2 SVGAGI. This CDR3 spans 16 amino acids. The V and J ends lost 0 bases and 0 bases respectively, with 12 bases between them.

This chain joins TRBV19 and TRBJ2-5; D gene unclear. The end of the DNA fits TRBJ2-7 better, so the J call may be wrong. The CDR3 spans 13 residues. Per the germline V gene, CDR1 is LNHDA and CDR2 is SQIVND (reference sequence). CDR3 sequence: CASRKDGVYEQYF. The CDR3 DNA reads as TGTGCCAGTAGAAAAGACGGTGTCTACGAGCAGTACTTC.

The chain recombines TRBV18 with TRBJ2-7; 8 bases align to TRBD2. CDR1 KGHSH and CDR2 LQKENI come from the germline V gene. V dropped 5 bases and J dropped 0; count of bases not matched to a gene: 6. The CDR3 extends over 15 amino acids. The CDR3 bases are TGTGCCAGCTCAGAAACTAGCGGAAGCTCCTACGAGCAGTACTTC. Amino acid sequence: CASSETSGSSYEQYF.

This clone occurred once. V usage is TRBV19 and J usage is TRBJ1-2; a possible D gene is TRBD1 (5 bases). V was clipped by 3 bases and J by 4 bases, with 15 bases between them. The CDR3 has 15 residues. CDR1 LNHDA and CDR2 SQIVND come from the germline V gene (reference sequence). CDR3 nucleotides: TGTGCCAGTAGTATCCGGCCCCTAGGGGCCTATGGCTACACCTTC. It codes for CASSIRPLGAYGYTF.

The J gene is TRBJ2-1, the V gene TRBV11-2; TRBD2 aligns across 7 bases. Germline CDR1 is SGHAT and CDR2 is FQNNGV. The CDR3 is 18 residues long. V trimming: 1 base; J trimming: 1 base; junction bases outside the gene matches: 10. CDR3 in DNA: TGTGCCAGCAGCTTAGGAGTTTTGGCGGGAGTGTCCTACAATGAGCAGTTCTTC. Its translation is CASSLGVLAGVSYNEQFF.